These T cell receptor beta chains were read from a single sample in a study of shared clonotypes between healthy human individuals. Produced via immunoSEQ multiplex PCR; TCRdb's table is partial and in-frame only. Of about 2.3 million clones listed, roughly 93% are singletons. What was sequenced was naive CD4+ T cells from PBMCs. The receptors here all came from a man younger than 35 in good health. Some clones in this sample may be carry-over from other donors' samples. CDR3s include the opening cysteine and the closing phenylalanine or tryptophan. The D gene is left open where the match is weak. Size tells how often a clone was seen (once, few, many) or the class of an expanded clone, and some rows leave it out.

CDR3 protein	CDR3 DNA	D gene	J gene	V gene	clone size
CASSYASEQFF	TGTGCCAGCAGTTACGCTAGTGAGCAGTTCTTC	NA	TRBJ2-1	TRBV6-5	NA
CASSISAGRQDYNEQFF	TGTGCCAGCAGTATCTCGGCAGGGCGCCAGGATTACAATGAGCAGTTCTTC	NA	TRBJ2-1	TRBV28	few
CASSLVLGRDYGYTF	TGTGCCAGCAGCTTAGTTCTAGGGAGGGACTATGGCTACACCTTC	NA	TRBJ1-2	TRBV7-9	NA
CASTPRDLYSNEQFF	TGCGCCAGCACCCCCCGGGACCTGTACTCCAATGAGCAGTTCTTC	NA	TRBJ2-1	TRBV5-1	once
CASRQSTAGELNEQFF	TGTGCCAGCAGGCAAAGTACAGCGGGAGAACTCAATGAGCAGTTCTTC	TRBD2	TRBJ2-1	TRBV7-9	NA
CASSRWADYGYTF	TGTGCCAGCAGTAGGTGGGCGGATTATGGCTACACCTTC	NA	TRBJ1-2	TRBV25-1	few
CASSYSSGTGAYEQYF	TGTGCCAGCAGTTACTCATCCGGGACAGGGGCCTACGAGCAGTACTTC	TRBD1	TRBJ2-7	TRBV6-6	NA
CASSLGGTPEETQYF	TGCGCCAGCAGCTTGGGGGGGACACCTGAAGAGACCCAGTACTTC	NA	TRBJ2-5	TRBV5-1	NA
CASSSAFLDGYTF	TGTGCCAGCAGCTCCGCCTTTCTGGATGGCTACACCTTC	NA	TRBJ1-2	TRBV7-2	NA
CASSPWGDNEKLFF	TGTGCCAGCAGCCCTTGGGGGGACAATGAAAAACTGTTTTTT	NA	TRBJ1-4	TRBV7-8	once
CASSLKGLWGTEAFF	TGTGCCAGCAGCTTGAAGGGGCTGTGGGGCACTGAAGCTTTCTTT	NA	TRBJ1-1	TRBV5-6	once
CASSLSRVDGYTF	TGTGCCAGCAGCCTAAGCAGGGTTGATGGCTACACCTTC	NA	TRBJ1-2	TRBV7-2	NA
CASNFGQRYYGYTF	TGTGCCAGCAATTTCGGACAGAGATACTATGGCTACACCTTC	NA	TRBJ1-2	TRBV28	NA
CASSLDYRDNEQFF	TGTGCCAGCAGTTTAGACTACAGGGACAATGAGCAGTTCTTC	NA	TRBJ2-1	TRBV28	NA
CASSERTANTEAFF	TGTGCCAGCAGTGAGAGGACGGCGAACACTGAAGCTTTCTTT	NA	TRBJ1-1	TRBV6-1	NA
CASSQEPGQGLSGANVLTF	TGCGCCAGCAGCCAGGAACCGGGACAGGGGTTATCTGGGGCCAACGTCCTGACTTTC	TRBD1	TRBJ2-6	TRBV4-1	once
CARSVGSSTENTGELFF	TGTGCCAGAAGCGTGGGATCCTCCACGGAGAACACCGGGGAGCTGTTTTTT	NA	TRBJ2-2	TRBV5-3	NA
CASSQGLIAGVEQYF	TGCGCCAGCAGCCAAGGGTTGATAGCGGGAGTCGAGCAGTACTTC	TRBD2	TRBJ2-7	TRBV4-1	NA
CASSASYEQYF	TGTGCCAGCAGCGCAAGCTACGAGCAGTACTTC	NA	TRBJ2-7	TRBV7-2	NA
CASSSQQGALGETQYF	TGTGCCAGCAGCTCCCAACAGGGGGCGCTGGGAGAGACCCAGTACTTC	TRBD1	TRBJ2-5	TRBV7-2	NA
CASTALAKNIQYF	TGTGCCAGCACCGCCCTAGCCAAAAACATTCAGTACTTC	NA	TRBJ2-4	TRBV6-6	NA
CATGSSGQPQHF	TGTGCCACGGGTAGCTCGGGTCAGCCCCAGCATTTT	NA	TRBJ1-5	TRBV6-5	NA
CASREVAGADTQYF	TGTGCCAGCAGGGAGGTAGCGGGAGCAGATACGCAGTATTTT	TRBD2	TRBJ2-3	TRBV5-6	NA
CASSVREGHEQYF	TGTGCCAGCAGTGTACGGGAGGGCCACGAGCAGTACTTC	TRBD2	TRBJ2-7	TRBV6-5	NA
CASSAELAGQETQYF	TGTGCCAGCAGTGCGGAGCTAGCGGGGCAAGAGACCCAGTACTTC	TRBD2	TRBJ2-5	TRBV2	NA
CASSSTGSYGYTF	TGTGCCAGTAGTTCGACAGGGAGCTATGGCTACACCTTC	TRBD1	TRBJ1-2	TRBV19	NA
CASMRREDNEQFF	TGTGCCAGCATGAGGCGGGAGGACAATGAGCAGTTCTTC	TRBD2	TRBJ2-1	TRBV2	NA
CASSQSNPSQETQYF	TGCGCCAGCAGTCAATCGAATCCGAGCCAAGAGACCCAGTACTTC	NA	TRBJ2-5	TRBV23-1	NA
CAISETRLAGVRTDTQYF	TGTGCCATCAGTGAGACACGACTAGCGGGAGTTCGAACAGATACGCAGTATTTT	TRBD2	TRBJ2-3	TRBV10-3	NA
CASSHSGSETQYF	TGTGCCAGCAGCCATAGCGGGAGTGAGACCCAGTACTTC	TRBD2	TRBJ2-5	TRBV5-4	once
CASSGAGDTQYF	TGTGCCAGCAGCGGCGCAGGGGATACGCAGTATTTT	NA	TRBJ2-3	TRBV5-6	NA
CSVELMGARNTIYF	TGCAGCGTTGAATTGATGGGGGCAAGAAACACCATATATTTT	NA	TRBJ1-3	TRBV29-1	NA
CASSPKWGTEGEKLFF	TGTGCCAGCTCACCGAAATGGGGGACAGAAGGGGAAAAACTGTTTTTT	TRBD1	TRBJ1-4	TRBV18	NA
CASSLGLPNEKLFF	TGTGCCAGCAGCTTAGGACTACCTAATGAAAAACTGTTTTTT	NA	TRBJ1-4	TRBV7-9	NA
CASSLQSPGTSGTGELFF	TGTGCCAGCAGCTTACAATCCCCCGGGACGTCAGGCACCGGGGAGCTGTTTTTT	NA	TRBJ2-2	TRBV11-3	NA
CASSLGQRDPREQYF	TGCGCCAGCAGCTTGGGCCAGCGGGATCCAAGGGAGCAGTACTTC	TRBD2	TRBJ2-7	TRBV5-1	NA
CASSFIEAHTEAFF	TGTGCCAGCAGCTTTATTGAGGCTCACACTGAAGCTTTCTTT	NA	TRBJ1-1	TRBV7-9	NA
CSVENGRGVFYGYTF	TGCAGCGTTGAAAACGGGAGGGGGGTTTTCTATGGCTACACCTTC	NA	TRBJ1-2	TRBV29-1	NA
CASSLSLDTEAFF	TGTGCCAGCAGCTTATCTCTCGACACTGAAGCTTTCTTT	NA	TRBJ1-1	TRBV7-3	NA
CASSPLDINTEAFF	TGTGCCAGCTCACCCTTGGACATTAACACTGAAGCTTTCTTT	NA	TRBJ1-1	TRBV18	NA